These T cell receptor beta chains were read from a single sample in a study of response to subunit inactivated influenza vaccine. Each CDR3 protein is one row after TCRdb ran MiXCR on the RT-PCR reads. The sample shows around 790,000 distinct CDR3 sequences, approximately 22% of them seen only once. Specimen: PBMCs from blood, collected roughly 5 days after vaccination. All receptors derive from a man between 45 and 60 years old who received an inactivated influenza vaccine. Both conserved end residues are part of each CDR3. Each record gives: clone size, J gene, V gene, D gene, CDR3 DNA, CDR3 protein. A D gene is named only where the DNA matches it firmly. Not all rows give a size; the values are once, few, many and, for expanded clones, a class.

size: few; J: TRBJ2-3; V: TRBV28; D: NA; DNA: TGTGCCGCGGGTTCGGCAGGGAAAGGAGATACGCAGTATTTT; CDR3: CAAGSAGKGDTQYF
size: NA; J: TRBJ1-5; V: TRBV6-1; D: NA; DNA: TGTGCCAGCAGCGCGCAGGGACGTGTCAATCAGCCCCAGCATTTT; CDR3: CASSAQGRVNQPQHF
size: NA; J: TRBJ2-7; V: TRBV29-1; D: TRBD2; DNA: TGCAGCGTAGTAGCGGGAGGAAGGGAGCAGTACTTC; CDR3: CSVVAGGREQYF
size: few; J: TRBJ1-3; V: TRBV4-3; D: NA; DNA: TGCGCCAGCAGCCAAGATTTCCCGGGAAGCTCTGGAAACACCATATATTTT; CDR3: CASSQDFPGSSGNTIYF
size: NA; J: TRBJ2-3; V: TRBV27; D: NA; DNA: TGTGCCAGCAAAGGATCAGGGGGGGAGAGGGATACGCAGTATTTT; CDR3: CASKGSGGERDTQYF
size: many; J: TRBJ1-6; V: TRBV10-3; D: NA; DNA: TGTGCCATCAGTTCAACCCTATTCACCGTCAGCTCCTATAATTCACCCCTCCACTTT; CDR3: CAISSTLFTVSSYNSPLHF
size: NA; J: TRBJ2-5; V: TRBV18; D: NA; DNA: TGTCCCAGCTCACGCGGGACAAATCAAGAGACCCAGTACTTC; CDR3: CPSSRGTNQETQYF
size: NA; J: TRBJ2-2; V: TRBV20-1; D: TRBD2; DNA: TGCAGTGCTACCCTAGCGGCCGGGGAGCTGTTTTTT; CDR3: CSATLAAGELFF
size: few; J: TRBJ2-5; V: TRBV20-1; D: NA; DNA: TGCACCCACCAGCGGACCCAAGAGACCCAGTACTTC; CDR3: CTHQRTQETQYF
size: NA; J: TRBJ2-7; V: TRBV7-8; D: NA; DNA: TGTGCCAGCAGCCCAGGGGGGGGTATCTCCTACGAGCAGTACTTC; CDR3: CASSPGGGISYEQYF
size: NA; J: TRBJ2-1; V: TRBV2; D: TRBD1; DNA: TGTGCCAGCAGTGAAGGGACAGGGCTTTGGTTATCCTACAATGAGCAGTTCTTC; CDR3: CASSEGTGLWLSYNEQFF
size: NA; J: TRBJ2-7; V: TRBV21-1; D: NA; DNA: TGTGCCAGCAGCCCCGGGGGGACTAGCGGGGCGAACCCCTACGAGCAGTACTTC; CDR3: CASSPGGTSGANPYEQYF
size: many; J: TRBJ1-5; V: TRBV20-1; D: TRBD1; DNA: TGCAGTGCATCTCCCCCTAGGACAGGGTATCAGCCCCAGCATTTT; CDR3: CSASPPRTGYQPQHF
size: few; J: TRBJ2-7; V: TRBV12-3/TRBV12-4; D: NA; DNA: TGTGCCAGCAGTTTTACTTGGGGGACCGGATCCTACGAGCAGTACTTC; CDR3: CASSFTWGTGSYEQYF
size: few; J: TRBJ2-7; V: TRBV28; D: TRBD1; DNA: TGTGCCAGCAGTCGAAACAGGGGATACGAGCAGTACTTC; CDR3: CASSRNRGYEQYF
size: few; J: TRBJ2-5; V: TRBV20-1; D: NA; DNA: TGCAGTGCCAATACCGGGGTTAACCAGTACTTC; CDR3: CSANTGVNQYF
size: NA; J: TRBJ1-2; V: TRBV12-3/TRBV12-4; D: NA; DNA: TGTGCCAGCACTACTAGTAACTATGGCTACACCTTC; CDR3: CASTTSNYGYTF
size: NA; J: TRBJ2-7; V: TRBV3-1; D: TRBD2; DNA: TGTGCCAGCAGCCAAGAAGTCGGCGGGAGGGAGCAGTACTTC; CDR3: CASSQEVGGREQYF
size: NA; J: TRBJ2-7; V: TRBV5-1; D: NA; DNA: TGCGCCAGCAGCTCGACGCCCACCCTTAGTTACGAGCAGTACTTC; CDR3: CASSSTPTLSYEQYF
size: NA; J: TRBJ1-1; V: TRBV5-1; D: TRBD1; DNA: TGCGCCAGCGGCAGACAGGGAGGGAACACTGAAGCTTTCTTT; CDR3: CASGRQGGNTEAFF
size: NA; J: TRBJ2-2; V: TRBV7-9; D: TRBD1; DNA: TGTGCCAGCAGTCCCGGGACAGGGCACACCGGGGAGCTGTTTTTT; CDR3: CASSPGTGHTGELFF
size: many; J: TRBJ2-1; V: TRBV20-1; D: NA; DNA: TGCAGTGCTAGTCGTTATGACAGGTCCCCTGAGCAGTTCTTC; CDR3: CSASRYDRSPEQFF
size: NA; J: TRBJ2-5; V: TRBV20-1; D: TRBD2; DNA: TGCAGTGCTAGAGAGGGGAGCGGGAGGGTCCGGAATGCCCAGTACTTC; CDR3: CSAREGSGRVRNAQYF
size: few; J: TRBJ2-1; V: TRBV7-6; D: NA; DNA: TGTGCCAGCAGCGATTGGACAGCTCCCTACAATGAGCAGTTCTTC; CDR3: CASSDWTAPYNEQFF
size: NA; J: TRBJ2-3; V: TRBV21-1; D: NA; DNA: TGTGCCAGCAGCAAAGAGGCGTGGGGACAGGGTTATGATACGCAGTATTTT; CDR3: CASSKEAWGQGYDTQYF
size: many; J: TRBJ1-1; V: TRBV7-6; D: NA; DNA: TGTGCCAGCAATGCGGCAGACCTCATGAACACTGAAGCTTTCTTT; CDR3: CASNAADLMNTEAFF
size: NA; J: TRBJ1-2; V: TRBV7-2; D: NA; DNA: TGTGCCAGCAGCCCCATACGGGGCAGATCGGGCTACACCTTC; CDR3: CASSPIRGRSGYTF
size: NA; J: TRBJ2-2; V: TRBV10-1; D: NA; DNA: TGCGCCAGCAGGGGGGAGCAGATGACCGGGGAGCTGTTTTTT; CDR3: CASRGEQMTGELFF
size: many; J: TRBJ2-7; V: TRBV5-1; D: TRBD2; DNA: TGCGCCAGCAGCCCGGCGTACGGGACTAGAGATCACGAGCAGTACTTC; CDR3: CASSPAYGTRDHEQYF
size: few; J: TRBJ1-2; V: TRBV10-3; D: NA; DNA: TGTGCCGCAAACGGGCCAGAAAACTATGGCTACACCTTC; CDR3: CAANGPENYGYTF
size: many; J: TRBJ2-6; V: TRBV6-5; D: NA; DNA: TGTGCCAGCAGTTACTCGAGAGCCGCCGGGGCCAACGTCCTGACTTTC; CDR3: CASSYSRAAGANVLTF
size: many; J: TRBJ2-1; V: TRBV7-2; D: NA; DNA: TGTGCCAGCAGCTCGGACGGCTCCTACAATGAGCAGTTCTTC; CDR3: CASSSDGSYNEQFF
size: few; J: TRBJ2-3; V: TRBV3-1; D: NA; DNA: TGTGCCAGCAGCCAAGCCCATGGAGATACGCAGTATTTT; CDR3: CASSQAHGDTQYF
size: many; J: TRBJ1-2; V: TRBV12-3/TRBV12-4; D: NA; DNA: TGTGCCAGCAGTGAGGACAGAGCTAACTATGGCTACACCTTC; CDR3: CASSEDRANYGYTF
size: NA; J: TRBJ1-2; V: TRBV6-2/TRBV6-3; D: TRBD1; DNA: TGTGCCAGCACCCAGACGACAGGGGGTAGTTACTATGGCTACACCTTC; CDR3: CASTQTTGGSYYGYTF
size: NA; J: TRBJ1-6; V: TRBV20-1; D: TRBD1; DNA: TGCAGTGCTAGGAGGGACAGCTCTTCACCCCTCCACTTT; CDR3: CSARRDSSSPLHF
size: NA; J: TRBJ2-4; V: TRBV28; D: NA; DNA: TGTGCCAGCAGTTTATATTCGATCGTGGAGGGAGGAAACATTCAGTACTTC; CDR3: CASSLYSIVEGGNIQYF
size: NA; J: TRBJ1-2; V: TRBV21-1; D: NA; DNA: TGTGCCAGCAGCCGTTTGACAGGGAATCCCAACTATGGCTACACCTTC; CDR3: CASSRLTGNPNYGYTF
size: NA; J: TRBJ1-1; V: TRBV20-1; D: TRBD1; DNA: TGCAGTGCTAGAGAGCCGGGACAGGGAAGATCTTTCTTT; CDR3: CSAREPGQGRSFF
size: NA; J: TRBJ1-1; V: TRBV7-4; D: TRBD1; DNA: TGTGCCAGCAGCTTTCAATTCACAGGGGTCACTGAAGCTTTCTTT; CDR3: CASSFQFTGVTEAFF
size: few; J: TRBJ2-6; V: TRBV4-3; D: TRBD1; DNA: TGCGCCAGCAGCCAAGATGGGGGACAGGGGTACTCTGGGGCCAACGTCCTGACTTTC; CDR3: CASSQDGGQGYSGANVLTF
size: few; J: TRBJ1-1; V: TRBV5-1; D: NA; DNA: TGCGCCAGCAGCTTGTATGATGAAGCTTTCTTT; CDR3: CASSLYDEAFF
size: NA; J: TRBJ1-6; V: TRBV28; D: NA; DNA: TGTGCCAGCAGTCCCACGGGACGGTCCTATAATTCACCCCTCCACTTT; CDR3: CASSPTGRSYNSPLHF
size: NA; J: TRBJ2-5; V: TRBV7-2; D: NA; DNA: TGTGCCAGCAGCGCCCGGACTATCCAAGAGACCCAGTACTTC; CDR3: CASSARTIQETQYF
size: many; J: TRBJ2-3; V: TRBV3-1; D: TRBD2; DNA: TGTGCCAGCAGCCCTAGCGGGAGTGCTGATACGCAGTATTTT; CDR3: CASSPSGSADTQYF
size: few; J: TRBJ2-1; V: TRBV7-8; D: NA; DNA: TGTGCCAGCAGCCCAGGGTGGGGGCGCTACAATGAGCAGTTCTTC; CDR3: CASSPGWGRYNEQFF
size: many; J: TRBJ2-3; V: TRBV6-1; D: TRBD2; DNA: TGTGCCAGCAGTCCCCATGAGCCGATGGTAGCGGGAGGGCGCAGGACGCAGTATTTT; CDR3: CASSPHEPMVAGGRRTQYF
size: once; J: TRBJ2-7; V: TRBV5-1; D: NA; DNA: TGCGCCAGCAGCGGGTGGACTGGCGCCTACGAGCAGTACTTC; CDR3: CASSGWTGAYEQYF
size: NA; J: TRBJ1-1; V: TRBV6-4; D: NA; DNA: TGTGCCAGCAGTGAGGTCGGCGGGGGCGCGGCTTTCTTT; CDR3: CASSEVGGGAAFF
size: NA; J: TRBJ2-1; V: TRBV3-1; D: NA; DNA: TGTGCCAGCAGCCGATCTGGGGCAGGGGCGCTTCATGAGCAGTTCTTC; CDR3: CASSRSGAGALHEQFF
size: few; J: TRBJ2-7; V: TRBV27; D: NA; DNA: TGTGCCAGCAGTCGACAGGCTAGCGGCTCCTACGAGCAGTACTTC; CDR3: CASSRQASGSYEQYF
size: NA; J: TRBJ2-3; V: TRBV6-1; D: TRBD2; DNA: TGTGCCAGCAGATGGTGGGGGGGAAGCACAGATACGCAGTATTTT; CDR3: CASRWWGGSTDTQYF
size: NA; J: TRBJ2-5; V: TRBV29-1; D: NA; DNA: TGCAGCGTTGGTATGGGGCTCCAAGAGACCCAGTACTTC; CDR3: CSVGMGLQETQYF
size: few; J: TRBJ2-7; V: TRBV5-1; D: NA; DNA: TGCGCCAGCAGGATGCTAGCCGGGAACATCTACGAGCAGTACTTC; CDR3: CASRMLAGNIYEQYF
size: NA; J: TRBJ2-1; V: TRBV7-2; D: TRBD2; DNA: TGTGCCAGCAGCTTAGCTGGCGGGAGGGTCTACAATGAGCAGTTCTTC; CDR3: CASSLAGGRVYNEQFF
size: NA; J: TRBJ2-7; V: TRBV6-1; D: TRBD2; DNA: TGTGCCAGCAGGGCCGGGACTAGTACTTACGAGCAGTACTTC; CDR3: CASRAGTSTYEQYF
size: few; J: TRBJ1-1; V: TRBV5-1; D: TRBD1; DNA: TGCGCCAGCAGCTTGGTCGGGACAGGGGTTAAATACGGCACTGAAGCTTTCTTT; CDR3: CASSLVGTGVKYGTEAFF
size: few; J: TRBJ2-2; V: TRBV24-1; D: NA; DNA: TGTGCCACCAGTGATTTAGGAGGTGCGAACACCGGGGAGCTGTTTTTT; CDR3: CATSDLGGANTGELFF
size: NA; J: TRBJ2-7; V: TRBV7-9; D: NA; DNA: TGTGCCAGCAGCATGAAGGGTTACGAGCAGTACTTC; CDR3: CASSMKGYEQYF